The following is a T cell receptor (beta chain) sequence with its context. The antigen it recognizes is unknown. Within one base of it there is no much larger clone, and no base qualities were kept. This sample was taken from a study of CD8 T cells in ankylosing spondylitis (dated by TCRdb to the late 2010s). Looking at the study overall: T cell receptor beta repertoires were profiled in healthy donors and ankylosing spondylitis patients so that disease-linked TCR variants could be found. The full study cohort comprised 20 to 30 ankylosing spondylitis patients and 110 or so healthy donors. Peripheral blood was sampled, and synovial fluid was additionally collected from ankylosing spondylitis patients.

Trimming removed 1 base from V and 2 bases from J; the gene matches leave 11 bases unexplained. From cysteine to phenylalanine, the CDR3 is 17 amino acids long. Only CDR3 DNA remains: 51 bases, in frame from the first base. In the germline V gene (reference sequence), CDR1 corresponds to LGHDT and CDR2 to YNNKEL. What the authors observed across the whole study: Some of the motif variants had been reported before in the synovial fluid and blood of reactive arthritis patients, a finding that suggests common disease-initiation mechanisms. In peripheral blood, the disease-linked clones were found at relatively low frequencies and had a CD8+ phenotype. A TCR beta motif of several highly homologous amino acid variants appeared characteristic of blood from ankylosing spondylitis patients. Significant enrichment of the disease-linked clones was reported in matched synovial fluid samples from ankylosing spondylitis patients.

The reads were generated on an Illumina HiSeq 2500. TCR beta libraries were prepared by quantitative 5'-RACE with molecular barcodes. The authors' pipeline ran thus. To identify disease-linked TCR variants, a new computational method was used, one built on a probabilistic model of VDJ rearrangement. TCRdb reanalyzed the raw reads on its own, using fastp at Q25 for trimming and MiXCR for clone calling, and kept in-frame beta chains. Identical CDR3 proteins give one entry, which carries the most common genes and DNA. TCRdb's processing, not the study's, gives the V and J calls here. The sample has approximately 500,000 distinct CDR3 sequences on record, approximately 11% of them singletons. The ten largest clones capture under 7.5% of the sample.

The sample was blood, either unsorted or a sorted T cell fraction (not recorded which). The sequence derives from a male donor with ankylosing spondylitis. The chain employs TRBV3-1 and TRBJ2-7, and TRBD2 matches 7 of the central bases. CDR3 loop: CASSQGGVVAGAYEQYF. The DNA sequence reads TGTGCCAGCAGCCAAGGCGGAGTCGTGGCGGGAGCCTACGAGCAGTACTTC.